The 26 T cell receptor beta chains presented below share a single source sample, sequenced in a study of cytomegalovirus exposure and HLA in healthy donors. 13 Jbeta primers and 60 Vbeta primers were used for the PCR. Repertoires were generated with immunoSEQ multiplex PCR, while TCRdb's copy carries only in-frame clones and drops some. The repertoire holds 95,000 to 150,000 clones, with roughly 80% as singletons. What was sequenced was PBMCs. The receptor source for this set is a middle-aged man in good health and CMV-seronegative.

The rearrangement joins TRBV10-3 to TRBJ1-4; no clear D gene. V was shortened by 0 bases and J by 8 bases, with 10 bases between the two germline ends. The CDR3 covers 14 residues. Germline V gives CDR1 ENHRY, CDR2 SYGVKD. This CDR3 reads CAISESGGEEKLFF. In DNA form, the CDR3 reads TGTGCCATCAGTGAGTCTGGCGGGGAAGAAAAACTGTTTTTT.

The chain has TRBV6-1 and TRBJ2-7; D is possibly TRBD1 (5 bases). The CDR3 totals 11 residues. Germline V gene sequence: CDR1 MNHNS, CDR2 SASEGT. Trimming cost V 7 bases and J 7 bases, with 11 bases left between them. The CDR3 region has the DNA TGTGCCAGCAACCCCAAGGGGGAGCAGTACTTC. Protein product: CASNPKGEQYF.

Turning to this clone: A junction boundary mismatches the germline segment, possibly from a read error. The rearrangement joins TRBV7-7 to TRBJ2-7; D possibly corresponds to TRBD1 (6 bases). This CDR3 is built from 13 residues. In germline, CDR1 is SSHAT, CDR2 FNYEAQ (reference sequence). Here the CDR3 reads CASSYRVSYEQYF. The CDR3 DNA reads as TGTGCTAGCAGCTACAGGGTTTCCTACGAGCAGTACTTC.

The chain links TRBV11-2 to TRBJ2-7; D unclear. Germline V gene sequence: CDR1 SGHAT, CDR2 FQNNGV. V was shortened by 5 bases and J by 3 bases, with 5 bases between the two germline ends. This CDR3 is 11 amino acids long. The CDR3 DNA sequence: TGTGCCAGCAGCCAGATCTACGAGCAGTACTTC. It is translated as CASSQIYEQYF.

The genes are TRBV9 and TRBJ1-1, with TRBD1 matching over 7 bases. V was pared by 3 bases and J by 0 bases, with 5 bases of the junction left unmatched. Germline V gene lookup returns CDR1 SGDLS and CDR2 YYNGEE. The CDR3 sequence is 15 residues long. The CDR3 coding sequence is TGTGCCAGCAGCGCCCGACAGGGCATGAACACTGAAGCTTTCTTT. It encodes CASSARQGMNTEAFF.

With regard to this clone: Compared with germline, one end of the junction differs, possibly owing to a read error. V usage is TRBV6-9 and J usage is TRBJ2-3; D might be TRBD1 (5 bases). The CDR3 spans 12 residues. Germline CDR1 MNHGY, CDR2 SVAAGI. The CDR3 DNA reads TGTGCCGGGCAGGGTTGCACTGATACGCAGTATTTT. This codes for CAGQGCTDTQYF.

This clone was seen more than once but under ten times. The chain carries TRBV29-1 and TRBJ2-3; D call uncertain. Germline CDR1 SQVTM, CDR2 ANQGSEA. V lost 0 bases and J lost 4, with 8 bases in between. This CDR3 has 13 residues. The CDR3 here is CSVEDSSPDTQYF. The CDR3 DNA sequence: TGCAGCGTTGAAGATAGCTCCCCAGATACGCAGTATTTT.

This clone was seen a handful of times. V and J are TRBV5-4 and TRBJ2-3; 9 bases are a match to TRBD1. Germline-derived CDR1 and CDR2 are SGHNT and YYREEE (reference sequence). The CDR3 runs to 15 residues. V gave up 2 bases and J gave up 3 bases; unmatched junction bases: 4. CDR3 region: CASSLQGAQTDTQYF. The CDR3 DNA is TGTGCCAGCAGCTTACAGGGGGCTCAAACAGATACGCAGTATTTT.

V gene TRBV6-4 combines with J gene TRBJ2-7; the match to TRBD1 covers 9 bases. The CDR3 length is 15 residues. J gave up 3 bases and V 5 bases, and 8 bases lay outside the gene matches. Looked up from germline, CDR1 is MRHNA and CDR2 is SNTAGT. The CDR3 loop reads CASSFSTGGYYEQYF. CDR3 sequence (DNA): TGTGCCAGCAGTTTCTCGACAGGGGGTTACTACGAGCAGTACTTC.

A few counts support this clone. J is TRBJ2-6 and V is TRBV2; D is undetermined. The germline gives CDR1 SNHLY, CDR2 FYNNEI. The V end lost 4 bases, the J end lost 0 bases, and 4 bases lay between the germline ends. CDR3 size: 14 residues. DNA of the CDR3: TGTGCCAGCAGTGTGAGCTCTGGGGCCAACGTCCTGACTTTC. Its protein product is CASSVSSGANVLTF.

This chain joins TRBV2 and TRBJ2-7, with unresolved D. V lost 6 bases and J 2 bases, leaving 14 bases between the germline ends. CDR3 size: 14 residues. Germline V gene lookup returns CDR1 SNHLY and CDR2 FYNNEI. The CDR3 DNA sequence: TGTGCCAGCAGCGTAACCTTTGGGCCCTACGAGCAGTACTTC. Translating it yields CASSVTFGPYEQYF.

The rearrangement uses TRBV30 and TRBJ1-2; maybe TRBD1 (6 bases). Germline V gene sequence: CDR1 GTSNPN, CDR2 SVGIG (reference sequence). Trimming cost V 4 bases and J 1 base, with 13 bases left between them. The length of the CDR3 is 14 residues. The DNA for the CDR3 is TGTGCCTGGAAAGCGCAGGGGCGTAACTATGGCTACACCTTC. The encoded protein is CAWKAQGRNYGYTF. Supplemented by reference TRBV30 and TRBJ1-2, the full variable domain reads SQTIHQWPATLVQPVGSPLSLECTVEGTSNPNLYWYRQAAGRGLQLLFYSVGIGQISSEVPQNLSASRPQDRQFILSSKKLLLSDSGFYLCAWKAQGRNYGYTFGSGTRLTVV.

This chain joins TRBV27 and TRBJ2-3; TRBD2 matches at 8 bases. V lost 1 base and J lost 4; bases outside the gene matches: 19. Germline loops: CDR1 MNHEY, CDR2 SMNVEV (reference sequence). The CDR3 totals 20 residues. This CDR3 reads CASSLWGLAGSSMGADTQYF. The CDR3 region has the DNA TGTGCCAGCAGTTTATGGGGGCTAGCGGGTTCCTCCATGGGCGCAGATACGCAGTATTTT.

The J gene is TRBJ2-6, the V gene TRBV29-1; weak D call: TRBD2 (6 bases). This CDR3 is 16 amino acids long. V was pared by 7 bases and J by 0 bases, with 16 bases between. Germline V gives CDR1 SQVTM, CDR2 ANQGSEA. The CDR3 coding sequence is TGCAGCGCACCCGGGGAGGTTATCTCTGGGGCCAACGTCCTGACTTTC. Protein product: CSAPGEVISGANVLTF.

This clone has a handful of counts. The chain employs TRBV28 and TRBJ2-7, with TRBD2 as a possible D gene (6 bases). Germline loops: CDR1 MDHEN, CDR2 SYDVKM. Trimming took off 6 bases at V and 3 bases at J, with 15 bases between the two ends. This CDR3 is built from 14 residues. The CDR3 is CASRSGGRYYEQYF. CDR3 in DNA: TGTGCCAGCAGATCCGGGGGAAGATACTACGAGCAGTACTTC.

The chain carries TRBV5-1 and TRBJ2-7, with 10 bases fitting TRBD2. The CDR3 covers 16 residues. Germline V gene sequence: CDR1 SGHRS, CDR2 YFSETQ. Germline trimming cut 0 bases from V and 0 bases from J; bases unmatched to any gene: 3. DNA of the CDR3: TGCGCCAGCAGCTTGGGGACTAGCGGAGCCTCCTACGAGCAGTACTTC. It translates to CASSLGTSGASYEQYF.

The chain carries TRBV28 and TRBJ1-1, with D possibly being TRBD1 (6 bases). V shed 3 bases and J shed 0 bases, with 8 bases lying between them. CDR3 length: 14 residues. CDR1 is MDHEN and CDR2 is SYDVKM in the germline V gene. The DNA for the CDR3 is TGTGCCAGCAGTTTTGGGGACATGAACACTGAAGCTTTCTTT. Translating gives CASSFGDMNTEAFF.

The rearrangement uses TRBV7-3 and TRBJ2-3; D is perhaps TRBD1 (5 bases). Germline loops: CDR1 SGHTA, CDR2 FQGTGA. This CDR3 is built from 13 residues. V shed 4 bases and J shed 3 bases, with 8 bases lying between them. The CDR3 nucleotides read TGTGCCAGCAGCTCCCAGGGTACAGATACGCAGTATTTT. Translating it yields CASSSQGTDTQYF.

This clone was observed a few times. CDR3 sequence reads: CASSLEDFQRDTQYF. CDR3 nucleotide sequence: TGCGCCAGCAGCTTGGAGGACTTCCAAAGAGATACGCAGTATTTT. This chain joins TRBV5-1 and TRBJ2-3, with a weak D call TRBD2 (5 bases). Trimming removed 0 bases from V and 5 bases from J, with 13 bases in between. The germline V gene encodes CDR1 SGHRS and CDR2 YFSETQ. This CDR3 is 15 amino acids long.

This chain joins TRBV7-2 and TRBJ2-7, with D perhaps matching TRBD1 (6 bases). The ends were cut back, 0 bases at V and 0 bases at J, with 9 bases in the middle. Germline CDR1 is SGHTA and CDR2 is FQGNSA. There are 15 residues in the CDR3. The CDR3 spells CASSLAGHRSYEQYF. DNA for the CDR3: TGTGCCAGCAGCTTAGCGGGACACCGCTCCTACGAGCAGTACTTC.

V usage is TRBV4-2 and J usage is TRBJ2-1; 9 nucleotides match TRBD2. Germline-derived CDR1 and CDR2 are LGHNA and YNFKEQ. The trim removed 0 bases at V and 1 base at J, leaving 1 base unmatched. CDR3 size: 16 residues. DNA of the CDR3: TGTGCCAGCAGCCAAGAGCTAGCGGGATCCTACAATGAGCAGTTCTTC. Translated, it gives CASSQELAGSYNEQFF.

This rearrangement joins TRBV29-1 to TRBJ1-1; the match to TRBD1 covers 11 bases. This CDR3 is 15 amino acids long. Germline V gene sequence: CDR1 SQVTM, CDR2 ANQGSEA. The V gene end was trimmed by 5 bases and the J gene end by 7 bases; junction bases not matched to a gene: 12. CDR3 nucleotide sequence: TGCAGCGTTATTAGGACAGGGGGCGCTGGGAGTGAAGCTTTCTTT. Its translation is CSVIRTGGAGSEAFF.

This rearrangement joins TRBV15 to TRBJ1-3; 7 positions match TRBD1. Germline loops: CDR1 LNHNV, CDR2 YYDKDF (reference sequence). This CDR3 spans 15 amino acids. Trimming cost V 0 bases and J 7 bases; bases outside gene matches: 6. This chain's CDR3 is CATSREVGGANTIYF. CDR3 bases: TGTGCCACCAGCAGAGAAGTAGGGGGCGCGAACACCATATATTTT.

The CDR3 loop reads CASSAHRIPYNEQFF. DNA for the CDR3: TGTGCCAGCAGCGCCCACAGGATCCCTTACAATGAGCAGTTCTTC. The chain recombines TRBV7-8 with TRBJ2-1; TRBD1 might be the D (5 bases). CDR1 and CDR2 from the germline V gene are SGHVS and FQNEAQ. Trimming shortened V by 5 bases and J by 4 bases, and 15 bases separated the two germline ends. CDR3 length equals 15 residues. Using reference TRBV7-8 and TRBJ2-1 for the parts outside the CDR3, the full variable domain is GAGVSQSPRYKVAKRGQDVALRCDPISGHVSLFWYQQALGQGPEFLTYFQNEAQLDKSGLPSDRFFAERPEGSVSTLKIQRTQQEDSAVYLCASSAHRIPYNEQFFGPGTRLTVL.

V and J are TRBV11-2 and TRBJ2-2, with 13 bases matching TRBD2. The CDR3 runs to 17 residues. J lost 6 bases, V lost 5 bases, and 9 bases had no gene match. Germline V gives CDR1 SGHAT, CDR2 FQNNGV. CDR3 nucleotides: TGTGCCAGCAGCGTGACTAGCGGGGGGCCTGTTTCCGGGGAGCTGTTTTTT. Translation gives CASSVTSGGPVSGELFF.

This rearrangement joins TRBV5-1 to TRBJ1-5; no clear D gene. The CDR3 totals 14 residues. V lost 4 bases and J 1 base, leaving 9 bases between the germline ends. Germline CDR1 reads SGHRS; CDR2 reads YFSETQ. The CDR3: CASSRSGSNQPQHF. The CDR3 nucleotides are TGCGCCAGCAGCCGCAGCGGGAGCAATCAGCCCCAGCATTTT.